The TCR beta chain under discussion was sequenced for a study of T-cell memory formation after mild COVID-19. The CDR3 is 12 residues long. V was clipped by 11 bases and J by 5 bases; unmatched bases: 3. TCRdb recomputed calls from the 5' RACE reads with MiXCR, one row per CDR3 protein. Among about 110,000 distinct CDR3 sequences listed, 18% were seen once. This clonotype has just a few counts. The chain couples TRBV12-3 or TRBV12-4 to TRBJ1-6, with TRBD1 matching 7 bases. The receptor was isolated from a man aged 18 to 29 who had mild COVID-19 (a few samples of this study predate the infection). Cell type and time point are not known. Sequenced: PBMCs or a T cell subset sorted from them (not recorded which). CDR3 protein: CASGTDNSPLHF. In DNA, the CDR3 is TGTGCCTCCGGGACAGATAATTCACCCCTCCACTTT.